This T cell receptor (beta chain) came from a study of shared clonotypes between healthy human individuals. Whole-study context: Aged 18 to 49, the donors were a couple of women and three men. General study points: Sequencing of the sorted subsets was shown by rarefaction to be incomplete despite large depth.

Turning to this clone: Its target is not known.

The V gene's germline CDR1 is LNHDA and CDR2 SQIVND (reference sequence). Trimming cost V 3 bases and J 1 base; bases outside gene matches: 1. The CDR3 sequence is 15 residues long. TCRdb keeps only in-frame clones here, not all; method: immunoSEQ multiplex PCR. Of about 1 million clones listed, around 76% are singletons. The specimen sequenced was memory CD4+ T cells sorted from blood. Subset: CD45RA-negative fraction. The V and J genes are TRBV19 and TRBJ2-2, with 8 bases identical to TRBD2. This clonotype was sampled from a man between 18 and 29 years old in good health. CDR3 amino acids: CASSMTSENTGELFF. The CDR3 nucleotides are TGTGCCAGTAGTATGACTAGCGAGAACACCGGGGAGCTGTTTTTT.